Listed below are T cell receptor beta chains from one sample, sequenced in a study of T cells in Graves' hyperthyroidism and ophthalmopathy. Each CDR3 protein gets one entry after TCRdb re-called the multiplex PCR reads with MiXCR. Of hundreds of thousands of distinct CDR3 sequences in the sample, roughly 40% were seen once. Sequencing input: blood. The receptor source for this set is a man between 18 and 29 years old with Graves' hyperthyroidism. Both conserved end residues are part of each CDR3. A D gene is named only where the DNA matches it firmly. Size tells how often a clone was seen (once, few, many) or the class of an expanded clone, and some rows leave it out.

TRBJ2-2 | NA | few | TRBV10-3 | TGTGCCAGCAGTGAAGGCCTACCTACCGGGGAGCTGTTTTTT | CASSEGLPTGELFF
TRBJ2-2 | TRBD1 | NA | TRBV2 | TGTGCCAGTGGGACAGGGAATCCGCTGAACACCGGGGAGCTGTTTTTT | CASGTGNPLNTGELFF
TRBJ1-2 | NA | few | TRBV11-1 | TGTGCCAGCAGCCCACAGACCCCAGAGGGCGGCTACACCTTC | CASSPQTPEGGYTF
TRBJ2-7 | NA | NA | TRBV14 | TGTGCCAGCAGCAACAGGCAGCCGGGTTACGAGCAGTACTTC | CASSNRQPGYEQYF
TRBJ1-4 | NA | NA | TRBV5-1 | TGCGCCAGCAGCGCCACGACGCCCAGGGATGAAAAACTGTTTTTT | CASSATTPRDEKLFF
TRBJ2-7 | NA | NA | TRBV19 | TGTGCCAGTAGGATCAGGGGGGACTCCTACGAGCAGTACTTC | CASRIRGDSYEQYF
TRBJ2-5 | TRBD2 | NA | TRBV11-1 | TGTGCCAGCAGCTTAGCGACTAGCGGCGGCATGGAGACCCAGTACTTC | CASSLATSGGMETQYF
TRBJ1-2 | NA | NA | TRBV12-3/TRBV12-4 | TGTGCCAGCACTACCACAGGGTCCCGATACGGCTACACCTTC | CASTTTGSRYGYTF
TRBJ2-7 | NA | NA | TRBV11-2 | TGTGCCAGCAGCTCCCGGGCCCTGATATGGGAGCAGTACTTC | CASSSRALIWEQYF
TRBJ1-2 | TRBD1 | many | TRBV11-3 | TGTGCCAGCAGCTACGGACAGGGGAAGAACTATGGCTACACCTTC | CASSYGQGKNYGYTF
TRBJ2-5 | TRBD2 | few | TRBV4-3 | TGCGCCAGCAGCCAAGGCGGGGGAGCGGGGGAAGAGACCCAGTACTTC | CASSQGGGAGEETQYF